These T cell receptor beta chains were read from a single sample in a study of cytomegalovirus exposure and HLA in healthy donors. TCRdb's copy holds only in-frame clones and misses some; the assay was immunoSEQ multiplex PCR. The data show tens of thousands of clones, 94% seen once. What was sequenced was PBMCs. These receptors were collected from a woman in her late teens or twenties in good health and CMV-seropositive. Both conserved end residues are part of each CDR3. The D gene is left open where the match is weak. The size field is filled for only some rows; it gives once, few, many or a size class.

abundance,v_gene,j_gene,d_gene,CDR3aa,CDR3nt
NA,TRBV7-6,TRBJ2-7,TRBD1,CASSYRDSYEQYF,TGTGCCAGCAGCTACCGGGACAGCTACGAGCAGTACTTC
NA,TRBV5-5,TRBJ2-3,TRBD2,CASSLALAGAWTDTQYF,TGTGCCAGCAGCTTGGCCCTAGCGGGAGCTTGGACAGATACGCAGTATTTT
few,TRBV27,TRBJ1-5,TRBD1,CASSRTGNQPQHF,TGTGCCAGCAGTCGGACAGGGAATCAGCCCCAGCATTTT
NA,TRBV5-1,TRBJ1-6,NA,CASSLRILTGKDNSPLHF,TGCGCCAGCAGCTTACGGATTCTAACAGGGAAGGATAATTCACCCCTCCACTTT
NA,TRBV5-1,TRBJ2-2,TRBD2,CASTPTSGSVGELFF,TGCGCCAGCACACCTACTAGCGGGAGTGTCGGGGAGCTGTTTTTT
NA,TRBV4-2,TRBJ2-2,TRBD1,CASSQIRQGDTGELFF,TGTGCCAGCAGCCAAATACGACAGGGTGACACCGGGGAGCTGTTTTTT
NA,TRBV4-2,TRBJ2-6,NA,CASSDTCRLQSRANVLTF,TGTGCCAGCAGCGACACGTGCAGGTTACAAAGTCGGGCCAACGTCCTGACTTTC
NA,TRBV2,TRBJ2-2,TRBD2,CASTGTSGGGTGELFF,TGTGCCAGCACCGGGACTAGCGGGGGGGGCACCGGGGAGCTGTTTTTT
NA,TRBV7-7,TRBJ2-1,NA,CASSLAGGSNEQFF,TGTGCCAGCAGCTTAGCGGGGGGTTCCAATGAGCAGTTCTTC
NA,TRBV7-7,TRBJ2-1,TRBD2,CASSPGGPHNEQFF,TGTGCCAGCAGCCCGGGGGGTCCCCACAATGAGCAGTTCTTC
NA,TRBV27,TRBJ2-7,NA,CASSLEAGKSYEQYF,TGTGCCAGCAGTTTAGAGGCAGGGAAGTCTTACGAGCAGTACTTC
NA,TRBV4-2,TRBJ2-6,TRBD1,CASSQLPGQGFRGANVLTF,TGTGCCAGCAGCCAACTACCGGGACAGGGTTTTCGTGGGGCCAACGTCCTGACTTTC
NA,TRBV7-2,TRBJ1-1,NA,CASSLVGQTNTEAFF,TGTGCCAGCAGCTTAGTGGGGCAGACGAACACTGAAGCTTTCTTT
NA,TRBV29-1,TRBJ1-4,TRBD1,CSVTGGRSNEKLFF,TGCAGCGTAACAGGGGGGAGGTCTAATGAAAAACTGTTTTTT
NA,TRBV19,TRBJ1-2,NA,CASSLGREDYGYTF,TGTGCCAGTAGTCTGGGCAGGGAGGACTATGGCTACACCTTC
NA,TRBV29-1,TRBJ2-1,NA,CSVESRAYNEQFF,TGCAGCGTTGAGAGCAGGGCCTACAATGAGCAGTTCTTC
NA,TRBV12-5,TRBJ1-4,NA,CASGLVQGTNEKLFF,TGTGCTAGTGGTTTGGTCCAGGGGACTAATGAAAAACTGTTTTTT
NA,TRBV29-1,TRBJ2-2,NA,CSVERSANTGELFF,TGCAGCGTCGAGCGGAGCGCGAACACCGGGGAGCTGTTTTTT
NA,TRBV11-2,TRBJ2-7,TRBD1,CASSLAWAGGGYEQYF,TGTGCCAGCAGCTTAGCATGGGCAGGGGGCGGCTACGAGCAGTACTTC
NA,TRBV2,TRBJ2-5,TRBD2,CASSNAAGGPVETQYF,TGTGCCAGCAGTAATGCCGCGGGGGGGCCGGTAGAGACCCAGTACTTC
NA,TRBV12-5,TRBJ2-7,NA,CASGLVRYEQYF,TGTGCTAGTGGTTTGGTCCGGTACGAGCAGTACTTC
NA,TRBV30,TRBJ2-2,TRBD2,CAWDNSGSPGELFF,TGTGCCTGGGACAATAGCGGGAGTCCCGGGGAGCTGTTTTTT
NA,TRBV6-6,TRBJ2-7,TRBD1,CASSRGQGASYEQYF,TGTGCCAGCAGCCGGGGACAGGGGGCTTCCTACGAGCAGTACTTC